Sequencing of this T cell receptor (beta chain) was carried out in a study of T cells in Graves' hyperthyroidism and ophthalmopathy. Study conclusions and caveats: In blood, most of the thyroid clonotypes expanded above 0.001 were also present.

A patient was excluded if there was uncontrolled infection, other autoimmune disease, pregnancy or lactation. Researchers amplified the TCR beta CDR3 regions from RNA transcripts. Using the HTBI primer set, a first-round RT-PCR was run on the TCR CDR3. TCRdb reprocessed the multiplex PCR reads with MiXCR, giving one entry per CDR3 protein. The sample has 390,000 or so distinct CDR3 sequences, around 15% seen once. Trimming shortened V by 0 bases and J by 6 bases, and 10 bases separated the two germline ends. Germline V gene sequence: CDR1 SGDLS, CDR2 YYNGEE. The CDR3 consists of 13 residues. This clonotype turned up a few times. What it binds is not known.

Material for sequencing was blood. The chain carries TRBV9 and TRBJ2-7; the D is unclear. The sequence was collected from a young man with Graves' ophthalmopathy. The CDR3 region has the DNA TGTGCCAGCAGCGTAGCTCTCTACGCCGAGCAGTACTTC. Its protein product is CASSVALYAEQYF.